One and the same sample provided the 15 T cell receptor beta chains below, sequenced in a study of blood T cell repertoires in COVID-19. Clones were read by immunoSEQ multiplex PCR, and TCRdb kept only the in-frame ones, dropping some. The sample has under 15,000 clones, roughly 84% seen once; the top ten hold about 30%. The sequenced sample was peripheral blood. The receptors shown here come from a man in his forties or fifties with active COVID-19.

The chain joins TRBV19 to TRBJ2-1; 14 bases match TRBD2. This CDR3 has 17 amino acids. Germline V gene lookup returns CDR1 LNHDA and CDR2 SQIVND (reference sequence). The junction had 5 bases not matched to a gene; V was cut back by 1 base and J by 6 bases. In nucleotides, the CDR3 is TGTGCCAGTAGTATAGGCGGACTAGCGGGAGGTTCCAATGAGCAGTTCTTC. Amino acid sequence: CASSIGGLAGGSNEQFF.

This clone came up a few times. Other DNA variants within this sample encode the same CDR3. V and J are TRBV12-3 or TRBV12-4 and TRBJ1-1; D call uncertain. Trimming removed 1 base from V and 1 base from J, with 4 bases in between. The CDR3 contains 13 residues. CDR3 amino acids: CASSLGPNTEAFF. CDR3 coding DNA: TGTGCCAGCAGTTTAGGGCCGAACACTGAAGCTTTCTTT.

V usage is TRBV5-6 and J usage is TRBJ2-7; D ambiguous. The V end was cut by 1 base, the J end by 1 base, with 6 bases between. CDR1 is SGHDT and CDR2 is YYEEEE in the germline V gene. The CDR3 consists of 13 residues. The chain's CDR3 is CASSLLESYEQYF. The CDR3 bases are TGTGCCAGCAGCTTGTTGGAGTCCTACGAGCAGTACTTC.

V gene TRBV6-2 or TRBV6-3 combines with J gene TRBJ2-7, with D possibly matching TRBD2 (7 bases). CDR1 is MNHEY, CDR2 SVGEGT, per germline. This CDR3 contains 17 residues. With 0 bases removed from V and 2 bases from J, the gap between germline ends came to 17 bases. CDR3 sequence (DNA): TGTGCCAGCAGTTACTCACCTTTAGGGGGAGGGCCCTACGAGCAGTACTTC. Translating gives CASSYSPLGGGPYEQYF.

CDR3 protein: CASSPRDRVFYGYTF. Written as DNA, the CDR3 is TGTGCCAGCAGTCCGCGGGACAGGGTCTTCTATGGCTACACCTTC. The chain is built from TRBV6-5 and TRBJ1-2; 9 nucleotides agree with TRBD1. Trimming at V came to 5 bases and at J to 4 bases, leaving 8 bases not matched to a gene. The length of the CDR3 is 15 residues. Germline-derived CDR1 and CDR2 are MNHEY and SVGAGI.

This clone is medium-sized (0.01 to 0.1%) within its sample. The chain joins TRBV27 to TRBJ1-4; D is uncertain. Trimming removed 4 bases at V and 4 bases at J, with 7 bases between. CDR3 size: 13 residues. Germline V CDR1 and CDR2: MNHEY, SMNVEV (reference sequence). The CDR3 is CASSYSNNEKLFF. The CDR3 nucleotides read TGTGCCAGCAGTTACAGCAATAATGAAAAACTGTTTTTT.

The chain has TRBV9 and TRBJ2-1, with TRBD2 matching over 13 bases. CDR1 and CDR2 from the germline V gene are SGDLS and YYNGEE. The V segment lost 1 base and the J segment 7 bases; nucleotides outside the gene matches: 2. This CDR3 is 15 amino acids long. This CDR3 is CASSVPGLAGNEQFF. As DNA, the CDR3 is TGTGCCAGCAGCGTACCGGGACTAGCGGGGAATGAGCAGTTCTTC.

In this sample, this clone is medium-sized (0.01 to 0.1%). The chain couples TRBV27 to TRBJ2-3; D remains ambiguous. V lost 4 bases and J 6 bases, leaving 11 bases between the germline ends. Germline CDR1 is MNHEY and CDR2 is SMNVEV (reference sequence). This CDR3 is 13 amino acids long. DNA for the CDR3: TGTGCCAGCAGTTCCACCTCCGAGGATACGCAGTATTTT. Protein product: CASSSTSEDTQYF.

The chain has TRBV5-1 and TRBJ2-3, with 16 bases fitting TRBD2. The CDR3 contains 19 residues. V lost 4 bases and J lost 1; bases outside the gene matches: 9. Germline CDR1 SGHRS, CDR2 YFSETQ. The CDR3: CASSVGLAGGPGGTDTQYF. CDR3 coding DNA: TGCGCCAGCAGCGTGGGACTAGCGGGAGGGCCTGGAGGCACAGATACGCAGTATTTT.

This chain connects TRBV27 to TRBJ2-7, with a weak D call TRBD1 (6 bases). The CDR3 covers 14 residues. Germline V gives CDR1 MNHEY, CDR2 SMNVEV (reference sequence). V dropped 6 bases and J dropped 0 bases, with 12 bases sitting between them. This CDR3 reads CASSFSDSSYEQYF. CDR3 nucleotide sequence: TGTGCCAGCAGCTTCTCGGACAGCTCCTACGAGCAGTACTTC.

The CDR3 region has the DNA TGTGCCATCAATATGGACAGGGGGAACTCACCCCTCCACTTT. Translated, it gives CAINMDRGNSPLHF. The chain is built from TRBV10-3 and TRBJ1-6, with TRBD1 identical over 10 bases. The germline gives CDR1 ENHRY, CDR2 SYGVKD. With V trimmed by 7 bases and J by 10 bases, 7 bases remained unmatched. This CDR3 comprises 14 residues.

The chain combines TRBV29-1 with TRBJ2-7; tentatively, D is TRBD1 (6 bases). Germline CDR1 SQVTM, CDR2 ANQGSEA. The CDR3 has 12 amino acids. The ends were cut back, 4 bases at V and 3 bases at J, with 10 bases in the middle. CDR3 bases: TGCAGCGTTGTAGTCAGGGGCTACGAGCAGTACTTC. This translates into CSVVVRGYEQYF.

The V and J genes are TRBV5-6 and TRBJ1-1; D gene unclear. The V end was cut by 2 bases, the J end by 2 bases, with 4 bases between. The CDR3 length is 12 residues. CDR1 is SGHDT, CDR2 YYEEEE, per germline. DNA of the CDR3: TGTGCCAGCAGCTTCTCTAACACTGAAGCTTTCTTT. Encoded protein: CASSFSNTEAFF.

The J gene is TRBJ2-1, the V gene TRBV9, with 8 bases matching TRBD2. The CDR3 runs 15 residues. Germline assignment: CDR1 SGDLS and CDR2 YYNGEE. V lost 0 bases and J lost 6; bases outside the gene matches: 5. Written as DNA, the CDR3 is TGTGCCAGCAGCGTAGACGGGACTAGTGGCAATGAGCAGTTCTTC. Translation: CASSVDGTSGNEQFF.

The chain recombines TRBV12-3 or TRBV12-4 with TRBJ1-1, with D perhaps TRBD1 (6 bases). This CDR3 has 13 residues. Deletions cut 5 bases from V and 2 bases from J, with 9 bases between. The CDR3 is CASSPDSNTEAFF. Here the CDR3 DNA reads TGTGCCAGCAGTCCGGACAGTAACACTGAAGCTTTCTTT.